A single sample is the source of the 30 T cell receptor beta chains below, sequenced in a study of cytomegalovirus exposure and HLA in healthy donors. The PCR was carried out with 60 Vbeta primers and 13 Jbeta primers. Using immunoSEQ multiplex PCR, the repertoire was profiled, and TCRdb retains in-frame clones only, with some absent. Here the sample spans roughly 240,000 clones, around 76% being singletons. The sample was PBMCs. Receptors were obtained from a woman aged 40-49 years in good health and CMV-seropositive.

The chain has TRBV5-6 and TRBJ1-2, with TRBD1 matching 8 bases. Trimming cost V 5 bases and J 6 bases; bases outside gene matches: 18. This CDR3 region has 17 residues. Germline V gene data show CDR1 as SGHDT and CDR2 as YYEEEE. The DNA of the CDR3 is TGTGCCAGCAGGCCTATCAGAGGCAGGGGGCAATTTAATGGCTACACCTTC. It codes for CASRPIRGRGQFNGYTF.

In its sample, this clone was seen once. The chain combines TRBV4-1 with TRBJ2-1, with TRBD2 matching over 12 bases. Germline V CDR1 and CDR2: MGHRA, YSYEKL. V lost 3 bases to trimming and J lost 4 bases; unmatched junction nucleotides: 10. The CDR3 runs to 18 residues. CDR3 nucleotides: TGCGCCAGCAGCCATCTCCGACTAGCGGGGGCCGTTTACAATGAGCAGTTCTTC. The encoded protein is CASSHLRLAGAVYNEQFF.

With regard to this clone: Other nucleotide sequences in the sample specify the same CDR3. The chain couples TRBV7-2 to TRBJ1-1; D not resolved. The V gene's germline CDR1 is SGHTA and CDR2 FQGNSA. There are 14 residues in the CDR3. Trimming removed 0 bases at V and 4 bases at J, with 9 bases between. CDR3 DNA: TGTGCCAGCAGCTTAGCGCCCCGGGGCACTGAAGCTTTCTTT. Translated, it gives CASSLAPRGTEAFF. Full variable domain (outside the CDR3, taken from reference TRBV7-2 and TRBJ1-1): GAGVSQSPSNKVTEKGKDVELRCDPISGHTALYWYRQSLGQGLEFLIYFQGNSAPDKSGLPSDRFSAERTGGSVSTLTIQRTQQEDSAVYLCASSLAPRGTEAFFGQGTRLTVV.

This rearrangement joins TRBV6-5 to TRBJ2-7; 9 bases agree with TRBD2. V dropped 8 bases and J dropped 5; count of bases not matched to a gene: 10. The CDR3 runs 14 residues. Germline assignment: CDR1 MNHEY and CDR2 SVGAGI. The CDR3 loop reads CASRNLAGAHEQYF. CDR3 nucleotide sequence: TGTGCCAGCCGAAACTTAGCGGGAGCCCACGAGCAGTACTTC.

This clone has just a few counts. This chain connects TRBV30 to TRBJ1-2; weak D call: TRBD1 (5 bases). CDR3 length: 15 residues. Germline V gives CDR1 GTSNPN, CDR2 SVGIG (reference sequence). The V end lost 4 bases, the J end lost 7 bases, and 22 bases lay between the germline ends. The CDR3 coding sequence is TGTGCCTGGACCCGGGCGGGGGATGGATTCAGTGGCTACACCTTC. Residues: CAWTRAGDGFSGYTF.

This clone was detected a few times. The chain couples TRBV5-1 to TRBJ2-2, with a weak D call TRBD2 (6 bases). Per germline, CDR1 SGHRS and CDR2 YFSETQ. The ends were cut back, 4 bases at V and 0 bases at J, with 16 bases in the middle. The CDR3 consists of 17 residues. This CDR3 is CASSPRSGTSNTGELFF. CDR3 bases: TGCGCCAGCAGCCCGCGCTCCGGGACTTCGAACACCGGGGAGCTGTTTTTT.

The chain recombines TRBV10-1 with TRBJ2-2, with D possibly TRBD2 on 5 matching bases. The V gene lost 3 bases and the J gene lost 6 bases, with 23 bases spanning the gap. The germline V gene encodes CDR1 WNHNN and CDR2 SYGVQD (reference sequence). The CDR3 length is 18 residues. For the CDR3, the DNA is TGCGCCAGCAGTGACCCTAAAGACGGCGGACTCTTTTCCGGGGAGCTGTTTTTT. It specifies CASSDPKDGGLFSGELFF.

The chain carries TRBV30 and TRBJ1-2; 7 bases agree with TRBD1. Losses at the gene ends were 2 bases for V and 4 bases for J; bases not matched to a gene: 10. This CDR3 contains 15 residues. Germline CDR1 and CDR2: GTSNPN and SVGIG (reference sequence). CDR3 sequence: CAWSTSRGQAYGYTF. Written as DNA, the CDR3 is TGTGCCTGGAGTACCTCCCGTGGACAGGCCTATGGCTACACCTTC.

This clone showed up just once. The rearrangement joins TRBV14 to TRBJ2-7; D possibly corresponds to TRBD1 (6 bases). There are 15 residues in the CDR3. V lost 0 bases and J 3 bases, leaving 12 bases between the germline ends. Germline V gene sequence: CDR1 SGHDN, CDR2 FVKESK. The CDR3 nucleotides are TGTGCCAGCAGCCAAGAGGGGGACATTTACTACGAGCAGTACTTC. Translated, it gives CASSQEGDIYYEQYF. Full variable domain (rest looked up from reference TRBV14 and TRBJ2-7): EAGVTQFPSHSVIEKGQTVTLRCDPISGHDNLYWYRRVMGKEIKFLLHFVKESKQDESGMPNNRFLAERTGGTYSTLKVQPAELEDSGVYFCASSQEGDIYYEQYFGPGTRLTVT.

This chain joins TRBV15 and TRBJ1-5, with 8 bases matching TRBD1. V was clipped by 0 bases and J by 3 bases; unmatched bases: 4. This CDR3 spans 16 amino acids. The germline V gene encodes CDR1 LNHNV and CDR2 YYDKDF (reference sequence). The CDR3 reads CATSRERGQVNQPQHF. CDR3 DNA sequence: TGTGCCACCAGCAGAGAACGGGGACAGGTCAATCAGCCCCAGCATTTT.

CDR3 amino acids: CAWGKGTAYEQYF. The CDR3 DNA is TGTGCCTGGGGTAAGGGGACAGCCTACGAGCAGTACTTC. J is TRBJ2-7 and V is TRBV30; 7 bases fit TRBD1. Germline V CDR1 and CDR2: GTSNPN, SVGIG (reference sequence). V shed 5 bases and J 2 bases; nucleotides not matched to a gene: 6. This CDR3 comprises 13 residues.

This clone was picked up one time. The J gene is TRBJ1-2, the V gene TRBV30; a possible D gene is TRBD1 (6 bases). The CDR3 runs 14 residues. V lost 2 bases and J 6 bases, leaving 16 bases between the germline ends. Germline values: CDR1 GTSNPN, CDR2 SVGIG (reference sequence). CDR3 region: CAWSQLQGRDGYTF. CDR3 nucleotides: TGTGCCTGGAGTCAATTACAGGGTCGCGATGGCTACACCTTC. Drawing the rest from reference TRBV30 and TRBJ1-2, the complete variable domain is SQTIHQWPATLVQPVGSPLSLECTVEGTSNPNLYWYRQAAGRGLQLLFYSVGIGQISSEVPQNLSASRPQDRQFILSSKKLLLSDSGFYLCAWSQLQGRDGYTFGSGTRLTVV.

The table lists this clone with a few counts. Written as DNA, the CDR3 is TGTGCCAGCAGTCCGGACAGAAACTACGAGCAGTACTTC. This encodes CASSPDRNYEQYF. This chain connects TRBV6-6 to TRBJ2-7; possibly TRBD1 for D (6 bases). Germline CDR1 is MNHNY and CDR2 is SVGAGI (reference sequence). The V end was cut by 5 bases, the J end by 3 bases, with 11 bases between. The length of the CDR3 is 13 residues.

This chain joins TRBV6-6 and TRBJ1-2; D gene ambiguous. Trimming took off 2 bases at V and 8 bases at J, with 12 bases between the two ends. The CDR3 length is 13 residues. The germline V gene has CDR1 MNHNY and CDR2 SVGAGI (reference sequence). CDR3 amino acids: CASSYVGDAGYTF. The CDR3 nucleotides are TGTGCCAGCAGTTACGTGGGAGACGCAGGCTACACCTTC.

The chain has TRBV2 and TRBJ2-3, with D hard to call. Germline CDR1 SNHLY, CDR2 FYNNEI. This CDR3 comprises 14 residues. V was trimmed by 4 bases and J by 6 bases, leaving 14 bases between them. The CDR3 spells CASSVTWSADTQYF. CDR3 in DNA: TGTGCCAGCAGTGTAACGTGGAGTGCGGATACGCAGTATTTT. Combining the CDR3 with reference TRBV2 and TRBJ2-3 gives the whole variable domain EPEVTQTPSHQVTQMGQEVILRCVPISNHLYFYWYRQILGQKVEFLVSFYNNEISEKSEIFDDQFSVERPDGSNFTLKIRSTKLEDSAMYFCASSVTWSADTQYFGPGTRLTVL.

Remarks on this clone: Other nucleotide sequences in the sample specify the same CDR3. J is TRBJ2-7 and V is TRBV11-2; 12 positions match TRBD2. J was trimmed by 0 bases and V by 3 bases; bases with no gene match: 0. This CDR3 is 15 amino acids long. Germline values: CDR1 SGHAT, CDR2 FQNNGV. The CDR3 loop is CASSLTSGSSYEQYF. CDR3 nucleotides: TGTGCCAGCAGCTTGACTAGCGGGAGCTCCTACGAGCAGTACTTC.

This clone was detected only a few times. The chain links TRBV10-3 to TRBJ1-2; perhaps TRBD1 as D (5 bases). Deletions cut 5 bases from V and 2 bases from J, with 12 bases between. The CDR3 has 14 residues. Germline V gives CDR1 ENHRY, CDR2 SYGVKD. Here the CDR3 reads CAISPAGENYGYTF. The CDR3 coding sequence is TGTGCCATCAGTCCCGCGGGGGAAAACTATGGCTACACCTTC.

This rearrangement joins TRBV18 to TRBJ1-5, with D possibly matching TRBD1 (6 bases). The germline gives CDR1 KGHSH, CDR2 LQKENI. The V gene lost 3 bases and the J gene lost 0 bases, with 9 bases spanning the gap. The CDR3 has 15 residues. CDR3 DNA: TGTGCCAGCTCACCTTCGGACAGTAGCAATCAGCCCCAGCATTTT. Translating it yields CASSPSDSSNQPQHF.

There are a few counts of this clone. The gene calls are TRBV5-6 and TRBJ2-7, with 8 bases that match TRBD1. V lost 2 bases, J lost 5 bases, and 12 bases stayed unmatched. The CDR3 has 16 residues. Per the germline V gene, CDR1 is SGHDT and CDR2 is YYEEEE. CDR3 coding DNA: TGTGCCAGCAGCTTAAAATTGACAGGGGCAAAAAACGAGCAGTACTTC. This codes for CASSLKLTGAKNEQYF.

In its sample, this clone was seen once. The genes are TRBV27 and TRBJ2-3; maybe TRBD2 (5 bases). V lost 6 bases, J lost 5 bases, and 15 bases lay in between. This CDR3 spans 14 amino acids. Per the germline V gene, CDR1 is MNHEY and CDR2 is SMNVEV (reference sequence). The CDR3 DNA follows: TGTGCCAGCAGCAACGAGAGGGCAAGAGATACGCAGTATTTT. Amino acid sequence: CASSNERARDTQYF.

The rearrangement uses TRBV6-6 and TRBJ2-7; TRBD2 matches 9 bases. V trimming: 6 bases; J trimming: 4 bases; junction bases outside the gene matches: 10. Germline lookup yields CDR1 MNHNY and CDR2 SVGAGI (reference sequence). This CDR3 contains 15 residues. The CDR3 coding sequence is TGTGCCAGCAGAATGGGCGGGGGGGCCATTTACGAGCAGTACTTC. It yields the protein CASRMGGGAIYEQYF.

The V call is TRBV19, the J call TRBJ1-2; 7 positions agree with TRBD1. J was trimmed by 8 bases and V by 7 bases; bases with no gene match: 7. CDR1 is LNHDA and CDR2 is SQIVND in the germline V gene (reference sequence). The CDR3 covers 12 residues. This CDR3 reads CASKDRAGGYTF. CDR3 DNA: TGTGCCAGTAAAGACAGGGCGGGGGGCTACACCTTC.

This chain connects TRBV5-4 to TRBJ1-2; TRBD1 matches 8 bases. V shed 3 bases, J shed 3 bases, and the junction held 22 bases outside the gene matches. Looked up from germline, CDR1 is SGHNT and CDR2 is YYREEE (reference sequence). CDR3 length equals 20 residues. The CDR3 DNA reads TGTGCCAGCAGCTCGGAGCGGGACAGGAGGATTTGTAGCGAGGACTATGGCTACACCTTC. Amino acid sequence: CASSSERDRRICSEDYGYTF.

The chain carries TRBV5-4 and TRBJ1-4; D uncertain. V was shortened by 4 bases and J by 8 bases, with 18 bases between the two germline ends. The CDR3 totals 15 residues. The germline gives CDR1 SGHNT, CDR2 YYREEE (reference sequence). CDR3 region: CASSGGGAGEEKLFF. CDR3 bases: TGTGCCAGCAGCGGCGGTGGAGCCGGGGAGGAAAAACTGTTTTTT.

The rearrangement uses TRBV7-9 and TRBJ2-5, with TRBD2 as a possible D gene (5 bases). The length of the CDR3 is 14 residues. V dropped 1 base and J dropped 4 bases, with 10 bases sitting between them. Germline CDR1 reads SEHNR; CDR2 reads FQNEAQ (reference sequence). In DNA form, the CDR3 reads TGTGCCAGCAGCTTAGTCCCGGGGTTAGAGACCCAGTACTTC. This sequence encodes CASSLVPGLETQYF.

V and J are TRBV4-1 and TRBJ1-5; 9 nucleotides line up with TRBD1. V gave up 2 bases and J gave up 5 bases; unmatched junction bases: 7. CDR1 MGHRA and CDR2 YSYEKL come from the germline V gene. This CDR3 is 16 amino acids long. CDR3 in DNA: TGCGCCAGCAGCCAATCGACAGGGGGTTTGGATCAGCCCCAGCATTTT. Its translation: CASSQSTGGLDQPQHF.

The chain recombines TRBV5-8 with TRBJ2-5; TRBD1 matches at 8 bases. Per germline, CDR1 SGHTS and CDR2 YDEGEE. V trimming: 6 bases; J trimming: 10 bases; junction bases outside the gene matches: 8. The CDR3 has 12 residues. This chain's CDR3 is CASTLDRGNQYF. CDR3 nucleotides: TGTGCCAGCACCTTAGACAGGGGAAACCAGTACTTC. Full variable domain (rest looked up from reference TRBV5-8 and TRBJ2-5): EAGVTQSPTHLIKTRGQQATLRCSPISGHTSVYWYQQALGLGLQFLLWYDEGEERNRGNFPPRFSGRQFPNYSSELNVNALELEDSALYLCASTLDRGNQYFGPGTRLLVL.

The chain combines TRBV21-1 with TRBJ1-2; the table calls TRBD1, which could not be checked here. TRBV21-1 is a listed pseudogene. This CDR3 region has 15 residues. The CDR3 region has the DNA TGTGCCAGCAGCAAAGGTGTGGGGGCGCAGGGTGGCTACACCTTC. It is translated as CASSKGVGAQGGYTF.

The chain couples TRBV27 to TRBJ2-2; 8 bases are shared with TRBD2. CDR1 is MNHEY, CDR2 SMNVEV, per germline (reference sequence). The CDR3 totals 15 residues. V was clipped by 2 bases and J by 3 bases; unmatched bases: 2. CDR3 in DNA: TGTGCCAGCAGTTTAAAGGGACTAGACACCGGGGAGCTGTTTTTT. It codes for CASSLKGLDTGELFF.

The CDR3: CAWSAGATNEKLFF. The CDR3 region has the DNA TGTGCCTGGAGTGCGGGAGCAACTAATGAAAAACTGTTTTTT. V usage is TRBV30 and J usage is TRBJ1-4; D gene uncertain. This CDR3 has 14 residues. Per germline, CDR1 GTSNPN and CDR2 SVGIG (reference sequence). The ends were cut back, 1 base at V and 0 bases at J, with 6 bases in the middle.